Listed here are 7 T cell receptor beta chains from one sample, sequenced in a study of vaccination and CD4 T cells after COVID-19. The sample's treatment: roughly ten-day PBMC culture with coronavirus spike peptide pools or control peptides (ViraFEST assay). Prior to the COVID-19 pandemic (2011-2018), the unexposed donor's CD4+ T cells were collected. The Oncomine TCR Beta short-read assay was applied to DNA of cultured CD4+ T cells. TCRdb reprocessed the PCR reads via MiXCR and lists one record per CDR3 protein. The sample carries roughly 8,000 distinct CDR3 sequences, around 50% recorded once. Antigen specificity for these receptors is unknown. The sample was CD4+ T cells from blood, cultured in vitro. These receptors came from a human donor in good health.

The genes are TRBV19 and TRBJ2-3; 12 nucleotides agree with TRBD2. V trimming: 1 base; J trimming: 0 bases; junction bases outside the gene matches: 5. This CDR3 contains 18 residues. Germline V lookup: CDR1 LNHDA, CDR2 SQIVND (reference sequence). The CDR3 DNA reads as TGTGCCAGTAGTATAGCTCTAGCGGGGGGGACAAGCACAGATACGCAGTATTTT. It encodes CASSIALAGGTSTDTQYF.

This clonotype has just a few counts. The chain employs TRBV6-1 and TRBJ2-3, with no clear D. Germline values: CDR1 MNHNS, CDR2 SASEGT. This CDR3 has 13 amino acids. Deletions cut 2 bases from V and 6 bases from J, with 9 bases between. The CDR3 nucleotides are TGTGCCAGCAGTGAAAGCCCCAGGGATACGCAGTATTTT. Its translation: CASSESPRDTQYF.

This clonotype was counted a single time. CDR3 in amino acids: CASSEALRGQPGEQFF. Here the CDR3 DNA reads TGTGCCAGCAGTGAAGCGCTTCGGGGGCAACCGGGTGAGCAGTTCTTC. V usage is TRBV6-1 and J usage is TRBJ2-1, with D perhaps being TRBD1 or TRBD2 (6 bases each). The germline V and J ends were trimmed by 0 bases and 9 bases, with 18 bases remaining between them. The CDR3 length is 16 residues. CDR1 is MNHNS and CDR2 is SASEGT in the germline V gene.

This clonotype showed up just once. The chain links TRBV29-1 to TRBJ2-2; the D gene could be TRBD1 or TRBD2 (5 bases each). V lost 6 bases, J lost 0 bases, and 8 bases lay in between. The length of the CDR3 is 13 residues. Germline values: CDR1 SQVTM, CDR2 ANQGSEA. As DNA, the CDR3 is TGCAGCGTCCGGGACCCGAACACCGGGGAGCTGTTTTTT. Translating it yields CSVRDPNTGELFF.

This clonotype came up a few times. The chain carries TRBV7-2 and TRBJ1-6; D is ambiguous. The CDR3 extends over 14 amino acids. V was trimmed by 6 bases and J by 6 bases, leaving 12 bases between them. Germline assignment: CDR1 SGHTA and CDR2 FQGNSA. The CDR3 sequence is CASRSDGANSPLHF. The CDR3 nucleotides read TGTGCCAGCAGATCGGACGGAGCTAATTCACCCCTCCACTTT.

The chain uses TRBV18 and TRBJ1-2; 11 positions match TRBD1. Germline V gives CDR1 KGHSH, CDR2 LQKENI. This CDR3 is 14 amino acids long. Trimming cost V 3 bases and J 5 bases; bases outside gene matches: 2. Here the CDR3 reads CASSPGDRGYGYTF. In DNA, the CDR3 is TGTGCCAGCTCACCGGGGGACAGGGGGTATGGCTACACCTTC.

This clonotype has a handful of counts. The chain uses TRBV7-8 and TRBJ1-1; the D is unclear. Trimming removed 5 bases at V and 0 bases at J, with 19 bases between. Germline-derived CDR1 and CDR2 are SGHVS and FQNEAQ. The CDR3 runs 17 residues. The CDR3 nucleotides are TGTGCCAGCAGCCGGTCACAAGGTTTTGGGTTGAACACTGAAGCTTTCTTT. This encodes CASSRSQGFGLNTEAFF.